This TCR beta chain was identified during a study of T cells in Graves' hyperthyroidism and ophthalmopathy. General study results and limits: Onset of ophthalmopathy came a median approximately 6.5 months after the model predicted it. Most thyroid clonotypes with frequency above 0.001 were detected in blood.

Amplified TCR beta CDR3 regions derived from RNA transcripts. A first-round RT-PCR of the TCR CDR3 used the HTBI primer set. TCRdb re-called the multiplex PCR reads with MiXCR, one entry per CDR3 protein. The table has roughly 570,000 distinct CDR3 sequences, about 43% seen once. On the basis of clinical symptoms, serum thyroxine and TRAb, thyroid ultrasound and orbital computed tomography, diagnoses were made. The V end was cut by 0 bases, the J end by 0 bases, with 9 bases between. The CDR3 has 16 amino acids. Germline loops: CDR1 SGDLS, CDR2 YYNGEE. This clonotype was seen repeatedly, ten times or more. The antigen is not known.

The rearrangement links TRBV9 to TRBJ1-4; D gene unclear. The sequenced sample was peripheral blood or thyroid tissue (not recorded which). The source of this sequence is an adult woman with Graves' disease, either hyperthyroidism or ophthalmopathy (not recorded which). The chain's CDR3 is CASSVGGAATNEKLFF. CDR3 coding DNA: TGTGCCAGCAGCGTAGGGGGAGCTGCAACTAATGAAAAACTGTTTTTT.